This is a list of T cell receptor beta chains from one sample in a study of T cells after yellow fever vaccination. A single record per CDR3 protein comes from TCRdb applying MiXCR to the 5' RACE reads. Here the sample spans roughly 330,000 distinct CDR3 sequences, roughly 6.8% being singletons. Sequences were derived from PBMCs, sampled roughly seven weeks after the first yellow fever vaccination. These receptors all stem from a man younger than 30 who received the YFV17D yellow fever vaccine. CDR3s include the opening cysteine and the closing phenylalanine or tryptophan. The D gene is left open where the match is weak. Size is omitted from some rows. Given values are once, few, many or a class for expanded clones.

J: TRBJ1-2; size: few; V: TRBV6-6; D: NA; length: 12; CDR3: CASSPHRTGYTF; DNA: TGTGCCAGCAGTCCACACAGAACCGGCTACACCTTC
J: TRBJ2-7; size: few; V: TRBV9; D: NA; length: 15; CDR3: CASSPRHVSSYEQYF; DNA: TGTGCCAGCAGCCCCCGCCACGTGAGCTCCTACGAGCAGTACTTC
J: TRBJ2-1; size: few; V: TRBV19; D: TRBD2; length: 14; CDR3: CATRLAGRYNEQFF; DNA: TGTGCCACCAGGCTAGCGGGGCGGTACAATGAGCAGTTCTTC
J: TRBJ1-4; size: NA; V: TRBV29-1; D: NA; length: 12; CDR3: CSAGQSNEKLFF; DNA: TGCAGCGCCGGACAGAGTAATGAAAAACTGTTTTTT
J: TRBJ2-5; size: few; V: TRBV27; D: NA; length: 16; CDR3: CASSFFGPGAQETQYF; DNA: TGTGCCAGCAGTTTTTTCGGACCCGGGGCCCAAGAGACCCAGTACTTC
J: TRBJ2-5; size: few; V: TRBV4-1; D: TRBD2; length: 16; CDR3: CASSQKGLAGSRTQYF; DNA: TGCGCCAGCAGCCAAAAGGGACTAGCGGGGTCCCGGACCCAGTACTTC
J: TRBJ1-1; size: few; V: TRBV5-1; D: NA; length: 14; CDR3: CASSSGSFGSEAFF; DNA: TGCGCCAGCAGCTCCGGTTCCTTTGGGTCTGAAGCTTTCTTT
J: TRBJ2-3; size: NA; V: TRBV7-6; D: NA; length: 15; CDR3: CASSRKAGYADTQYF; DNA: TGTGCCAGCAGTCGCAAGGCGGGGTACGCAGATACGCAGTATTTT
J: TRBJ2-5; size: many; V: TRBV12-3/TRBV12-4; D: TRBD1; length: 14; CDR3: CASRSDRGVETQYF; DNA: TGTGCCAGCAGGTCTGACAGGGGGGTAGAGACCCAGTACTTC
J: TRBJ2-1; size: many; V: TRBV7-9; D: TRBD2; length: 14; CDR3: CASLRWVAGNEQFF; DNA: TGTGCCAGCTTAAGATGGGTAGCGGGGAATGAGCAGTTCTTC
J: TRBJ2-3; size: NA; V: TRBV5-1; D: TRBD1; length: 14; CDR3: CASSSGQPTDTQYF; DNA: TGCGCCAGCAGCTCGGGACAGCCCACAGATACGCAGTATTTT
J: TRBJ2-5; size: few; V: TRBV10-1; D: NA; length: 16; CDR3: CASSEFQGKVQETQYF; DNA: TGCGCCAGCAGTGAGTTCCAGGGGAAGGTCCAAGAGACCCAGTACTTC